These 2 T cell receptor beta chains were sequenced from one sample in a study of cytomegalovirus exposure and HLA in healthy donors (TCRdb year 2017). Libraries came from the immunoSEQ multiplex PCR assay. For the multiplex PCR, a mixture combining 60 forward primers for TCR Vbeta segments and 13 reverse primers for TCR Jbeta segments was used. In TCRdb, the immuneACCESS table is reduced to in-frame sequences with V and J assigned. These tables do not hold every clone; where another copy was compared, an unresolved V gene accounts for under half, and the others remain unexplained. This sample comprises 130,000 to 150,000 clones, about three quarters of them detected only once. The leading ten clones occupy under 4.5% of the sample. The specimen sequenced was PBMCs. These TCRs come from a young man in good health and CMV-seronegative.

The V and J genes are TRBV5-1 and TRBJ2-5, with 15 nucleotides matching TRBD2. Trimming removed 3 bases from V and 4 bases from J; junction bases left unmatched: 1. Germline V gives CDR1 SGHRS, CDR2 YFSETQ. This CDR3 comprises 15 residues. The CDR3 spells CASSWGLAGGETQYF. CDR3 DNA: TGCGCCAGCAGCTGGGGACTAGCGGGGGGAGAGACCCAGTACTTC.

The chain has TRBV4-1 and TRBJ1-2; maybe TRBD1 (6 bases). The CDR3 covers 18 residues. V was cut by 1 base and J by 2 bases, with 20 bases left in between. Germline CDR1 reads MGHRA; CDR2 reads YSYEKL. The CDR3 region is CASSQVIRDTTKNYGYTF. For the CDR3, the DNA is TGCGCCAGCAGCCAAGTAATAAGGGACACTACTAAGAACTATGGCTACACCTTC.